This TCR beta chain was profiled in a study of T cells in Graves' hyperthyroidism and ophthalmopathy. Study-level results: Among thyroid clonotypes expanded above 0.001, most also appeared in blood. It was a median approximately 6 months before onset that the model predicted ophthalmopathy.

This clonotype was found once. Its specificity is unknown. This CDR3 is built from 15 residues. Germline V gene data show CDR1 as SGHRS and CDR2 as YFSETQ. Trimming at V came to 4 bases and at J to 6 bases, leaving 7 bases not matched to a gene. What was amplified from RNA transcripts were TCR beta CDR3 regions. In the first-round RT-PCR of the TCR CDR3, the HTBI primer set was used. One entry per CDR3 protein, called by TCRdb with MiXCR from the multiplex PCR reads. In the table there are around 600,000 distinct CDR3 sequences, 45% of which are singletons. Not enrolled were patients with uncontrolled infection, other autoimmune disease, pregnancy or lactation. Thyroid ultrasound, orbital computed tomography, clinical symptoms, and serum thyroxine and TRAb underpinned diagnoses.

The V and J genes are TRBV5-1 and TRBJ2-7, with TRBD2 identical over 13 bases. This TCR was sampled from an adult man with Graves' disease, either hyperthyroidism or ophthalmopathy (not recorded which). The specimen sequenced was peripheral blood or thyroid tissue (not recorded which). The CDR3 DNA is TGCGCCAGCAGCGGCGGACTAGCGGGAGCCGTCGAGCAGTACTTC. Translated, it gives CASSGGLAGAVEQYF.